What follows are 20 T cell receptor beta chains derived from one specimen sequenced in a study of cytomegalovirus exposure and HLA in healthy donors. The PCR used 60 Vbeta and 13 Jbeta primers. This table comes from immunoSEQ multiplex PCR, and its TCRdb copy is limited to in-frame clones, with some not included. The sample records some 110,000 clones, 81% being singletons. Material: PBMCs. These receptors came from a woman aged 25 to 39 in good health and CMV-seronegative.

The rearrangement links TRBV7-2 to TRBJ2-7; TRBD2 might be the D (6 bases). Germline V gene lookup returns CDR1 SGHTA and CDR2 FQGNSA. CDR3 length equals 13 residues. The germline V and J ends were trimmed by 5 bases and 6 bases, with 14 bases remaining between them. CDR3 amino acids: CASSLPPGGEQYF. CDR3 sequence (DNA): TGTGCCAGCAGCCTGCCGCCCGGGGGCGAGCAGTACTTC.

This clone was recorded a few times. The chain recombines TRBV6-1 with TRBJ1-5; 9 bases agree with TRBD1. Germline V gene sequence: CDR1 MNHNS, CDR2 SASEGT. The junction had 2 bases not matched to a gene; V was cut back by 6 bases and J by 2 bases. The CDR3 spans 14 residues. CDR3 sequence reads: CASRTGGGNQPQHF. CDR3 in DNA: TGTGCCAGCAGGACAGGGGGGGGCAATCAGCCCCAGCATTTT.

The chain employs TRBV21-1 and TRBJ2-7; the D call of TRBD2 is as the table states it, not checked on the DNA. TRBV21-1 counts as a pseudogene. The CDR3 is 16 residues long. CDR3 amino acids: CASSKALISGRYEQYF. The CDR3 region has the DNA TGTGCCAGCAGCAAAGCGCTTATCAGCGGGCGTTACGAGCAGTACTTC.

This rearrangement joins TRBV27 to TRBJ2-1; D possibly corresponds to TRBD2 (6 bases). Germline loops: CDR1 MNHEY, CDR2 SMNVEV (reference sequence). Trimming removed 4 bases from V and 6 bases from J, with 10 bases in between. The CDR3 is 13 amino acids. The CDR3 loop is CASSSQGGNEQFF. CDR3 nucleotides: TGTGCCAGCAGTTCCCAGGGAGGCAATGAGCAGTTCTTC.

This rearrangement joins TRBV5-6 to TRBJ2-7; possibly TRBD1 for D (6 bases). Germline V gives CDR1 SGHDT, CDR2 YYEEEE. This CDR3 has 13 amino acids. With 6 bases removed from V and 6 bases from J, the gap between germline ends came to 16 bases. In DNA, the CDR3 is TGTGCCAGCAAGACAGGAGAGTTACGCGAGCAGTACTTC. Amino acids: CASKTGELREQYF.

The chain links TRBV7-9 to TRBJ2-1; 7 bases fit TRBD1. The CDR3 totals 16 residues. The ends lost 1 base at V and 4 bases at J; junction bases unmatched: 7. Germline values: CDR1 SEHNR, CDR2 FQNEAQ (reference sequence). The CDR3 reads CASSLERDREYNEQFF. The CDR3 coding sequence is TGTGCCAGCAGCTTAGAAAGGGACAGAGAATACAATGAGCAGTTCTTC. Full variable domain (missing parts from reference TRBV7-9 and TRBJ2-1): DTGVSQNPRHKITKRGQNVTFRCDPISEHNRLYWYRQTLGQGPEFLTYFQNEAQLEKSRLLSDRFSAERPKGSFSTLEIQRTEQGDSAMYLCASSLERDREYNEQFFGPGTRLTVL.

The chain has TRBV7-9 and TRBJ2-5; 11 nucleotides agree with TRBD2. Germline V gene sequence: CDR1 SEHNR, CDR2 FQNEAQ (reference sequence). This CDR3 is built from 18 residues. J gave up 4 bases and V 7 bases, and 17 bases lay outside the gene matches. This CDR3 reads CASTLGVSGRAWGETQYF. Here the CDR3 DNA reads TGTGCCAGCACCCTCGGCGTTAGCGGGAGGGCCTGGGGAGAGACCCAGTACTTC.

Remarks on this clone: A read error is possible here, since a much larger clone lies one base away. V is TRBV5-4 and J is TRBJ1-1, with D maybe TRBD1 (5 bases). This CDR3 is 14 amino acids long. Deletions cut 3 bases from V and 1 base from J, with 10 bases between. Germline CDR1 SGHNT, CDR2 YYREEE (reference sequence). The CDR3 DNA sequence: TGTGCCAGCAGCTCTGGACAACCGAACACTGAAGCTTTCTTT. It yields the protein CASSSGQPNTEAFF.

The chain employs TRBV19 and TRBJ1-5, with D perhaps TRBD1 (6 bases). The germline CDR1 and CDR2 sequences are LNHDA and SQIVND (reference sequence). Trimming removed 9 bases from V and 3 bases from J, with 27 bases in between. This CDR3 contains 18 residues. This CDR3 reads CASTDQTPGRGNNQPQHF. The CDR3 bases are TGTGCCAGCACAGATCAAACTCCGGGGAGGGGGAACAATCAGCCCCAGCATTTT. Variable domain in full (rest from reference TRBV19 and TRBJ1-5): DGGITQSPKYLFRKEGQNVTLSCEQNLNHDAMYWYRQDPGQGLRLIYYSQIVNDFQKGDIAEGYSVSREKKESFPLTVTSAQKNPTAFYLCASTDQTPGRGNNQPQHFGDGTRLSIL.

The chain is built from TRBV19 and TRBJ1-5, with D hard to call. Germline values: CDR1 LNHDA, CDR2 SQIVND (reference sequence). The length of the CDR3 is 14 residues. V lost 10 bases to trimming and J lost 1 base, with 14 bases between them. The CDR3 DNA reads as TGTGCCATACGGCCCGCGGGGAGCAATCAGCCCCAGCATTTT. It codes for CAIRPAGSNQPQHF.

The J gene is TRBJ1-2, the V gene TRBV30; no definite D call. CDR1 is GTSNPN, CDR2 SVGIG, per germline (reference sequence). This CDR3 contains 12 residues. Trimming cost V 1 base and J 6 bases, with 9 bases left between them. CDR3 DNA: TGTGCCTGGAGTGCTGTACACGATGGCTACACCTTC. Translation: CAWSAVHDGYTF.

V and J are TRBV27 and TRBJ2-7; perhaps TRBD1 as D (8 bases). CDR3 length: 15 amino acids. Germline loops: CDR1 MNHEY, CDR2 SMNVEV (reference sequence). The V end was cut by 0 bases, the J end by 5 bases, with 14 bases between. The CDR3 sequence is CASSLSVQGGNEQYF. CDR3 nucleotide sequence: TGTGCCAGCAGTTTATCGGTACAGGGGGGGAACGAGCAGTACTTC.

V gene TRBV28 combines with J gene TRBJ1-1; 9 positions match TRBD1. The CDR3 runs to 14 residues. Germline V gene lookup returns CDR1 MDHEN and CDR2 SYDVKM. V shed 6 bases and J 4 bases; nucleotides not matched to a gene: 6. CDR3 in amino acids: CASRLTGGGTEAFF. The CDR3 coding sequence is TGTGCCAGCAGGCTTACAGGGGGCGGCACTGAAGCTTTCTTT.

The J gene is TRBJ2-2, the V gene TRBV5-5; D not certain. Trimming removed 0 bases from V and 5 bases from J, with 8 bases in between. The germline gives CDR1 SGHKS, CDR2 YYEKEE (reference sequence). The CDR3 is 14 amino acids. In DNA form, the CDR3 reads TGTGCCAGCAGCTTGGCGGTTAGTACCGGGGAGCTGTTTTTT. Encoded protein: CASSLAVSTGELFF.

The gene calls are TRBV10-1 and TRBJ2-2, with 8 bases that match TRBD1. The ends lost 6 bases at V and 4 bases at J; junction bases unmatched: 4. Per the germline V gene, CDR1 is WNHNN and CDR2 is SYGVQD (reference sequence). The CDR3 length is 14 residues. CDR3 amino acids: CASSGQGGTGELFF. The CDR3 bases are TGCGCCAGCAGCGGACAGGGCGGCACCGGGGAGCTGTTTTTT.

In the case of this clone: At one end the junction does not follow the germline gene, possibly because of a read error. The chain carries TRBV27 and TRBJ2-7, with D unresolved. CDR1 and CDR2 (germline): MNHEY, SMNVEV (reference sequence). The CDR3 spans 14 residues. The CDR3 is CAGSSPSWPYEQYF. CDR3 nucleotide sequence: TGTGCCGGCAGTTCCCCCTCGTGGCCCTACGAGCAGTACTTC.

This clone was observed a single time. The rearrangement joins TRBV19 to TRBJ2-5; TRBD1 matches 11 bases. The J call is doubtful: the DNA matches TRBJ2-7 better. Germline-derived CDR1 and CDR2 are LNHDA and SQIVND (reference sequence). The CDR3 consists of 15 residues. The CDR3 protein is CASTPGTGGEYEQYF. The CDR3 region has the DNA TGTGCCAGTACCCCTGGGACAGGGGGGGAGTACGAGCAGTACTTC.

The V and J genes are TRBV28 and TRBJ2-7; 10 nucleotides align to TRBD2. This CDR3 is 15 amino acids long. CDR1 is MDHEN and CDR2 is SYDVKM in the germline V gene. The junction had 12 bases not matched to a gene; V was cut back by 6 bases and J by 7 bases. CDR3 DNA: TGTGCCAGCAGCGAAGGGAGTAGCGGGAGGCAAGAGCAGTACTTC. The encoded protein is CASSEGSSGRQEQYF.

The genes are TRBV5-6 and TRBJ1-2, with D possibly matching TRBD1 (6 bases). The ends were cut back, 0 bases at V and 3 bases at J, with 9 bases in the middle. The CDR3 sequence is 14 residues long. Germline CDR1 is SGHDT and CDR2 is YYEEEE. The CDR3 DNA reads as TGTGCCAGCAGCTTGGTCTACAGGGACTATGGCTACACCTTC. Its translation: CASSLVYRDYGYTF.

The CDR3 DNA follows: TGTGCCAGCAGTTACTCGAACTCGGTGAACACTGAAGCTTTCTTT. The encoded protein is CASSYSNSVNTEAFF. This sequence joins TRBV6-5 and TRBJ1-1; D gene uncertain. CDR3 size: 15 residues. CDR1 is MNHEY, CDR2 SVGAGI, per germline. V was pared by 0 bases and J by 0 bases, with 8 bases between.